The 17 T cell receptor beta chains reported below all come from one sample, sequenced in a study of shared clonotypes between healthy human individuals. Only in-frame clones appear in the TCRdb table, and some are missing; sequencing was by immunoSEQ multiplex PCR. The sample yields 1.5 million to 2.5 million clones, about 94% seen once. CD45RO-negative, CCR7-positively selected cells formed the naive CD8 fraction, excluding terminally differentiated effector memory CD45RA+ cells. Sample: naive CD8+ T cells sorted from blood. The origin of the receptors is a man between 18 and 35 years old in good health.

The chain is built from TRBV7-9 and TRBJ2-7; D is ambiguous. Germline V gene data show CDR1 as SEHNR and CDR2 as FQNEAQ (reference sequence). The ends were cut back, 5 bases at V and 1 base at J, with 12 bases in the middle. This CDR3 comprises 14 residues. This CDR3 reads CASSAGPYSYEQYF. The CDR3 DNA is TGTGCCAGCAGCGCCGGCCCTTATTCCTACGAGCAGTACTTC. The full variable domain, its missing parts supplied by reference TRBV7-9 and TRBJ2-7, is DTGVSQNPRHKITKRGQNVTFRCDPISEHNRLYWYRQTLGQGPEFLTYFQNEAQLEKSRLLSDRFSAERPKGSFSTLEIQRTEQGDSAMYLCASSAGPYSYEQYFGPGTRLTVT.

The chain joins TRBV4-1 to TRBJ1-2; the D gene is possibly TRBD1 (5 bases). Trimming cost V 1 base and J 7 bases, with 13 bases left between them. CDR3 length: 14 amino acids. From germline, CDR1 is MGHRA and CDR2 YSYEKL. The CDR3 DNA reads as TGCGCCAGCAGCCAAGTGGAGGGGACTACTGGCTACACCTTC. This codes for CASSQVEGTTGYTF.

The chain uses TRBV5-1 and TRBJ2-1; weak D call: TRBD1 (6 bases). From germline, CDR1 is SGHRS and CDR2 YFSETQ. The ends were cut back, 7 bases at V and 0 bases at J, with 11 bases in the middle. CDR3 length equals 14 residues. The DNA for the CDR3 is TGCGCCAGCCGGACAGCTCACTCCTACAATGAGCAGTTCTTC. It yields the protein CASRTAHSYNEQFF.

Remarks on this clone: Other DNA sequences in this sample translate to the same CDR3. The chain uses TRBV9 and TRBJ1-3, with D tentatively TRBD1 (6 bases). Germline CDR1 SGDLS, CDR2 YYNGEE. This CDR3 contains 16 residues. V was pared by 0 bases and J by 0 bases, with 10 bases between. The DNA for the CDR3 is TGTGCCAGCAGCGTAGGAGGGGGGAGCTCTGGAAACACCATATATTTT. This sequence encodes CASSVGGGSSGNTIYF.

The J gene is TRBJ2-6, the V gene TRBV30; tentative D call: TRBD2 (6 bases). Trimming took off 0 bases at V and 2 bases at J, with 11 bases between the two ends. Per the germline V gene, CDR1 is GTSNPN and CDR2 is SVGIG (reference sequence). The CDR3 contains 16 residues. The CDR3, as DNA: TGTGCCTGGAGTGTACTGGAGGGCCCTGGGGCCAACGTCCTGACTTTC. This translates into CAWSVLEGPGANVLTF.

CDR3 nucleotides: TGCGCCAGCAGCCTGGACAGGGCAGGTTACGAGCAGTACTTC. Translation gives CASSLDRAGYEQYF. This sequence joins TRBV5-1 and TRBJ2-7; TRBD1 matches 8 bases. With V trimmed by 4 bases and J by 4 bases, 7 bases remained unmatched. The CDR3 extends over 14 amino acids. Germline loops: CDR1 SGHRS, CDR2 YFSETQ.

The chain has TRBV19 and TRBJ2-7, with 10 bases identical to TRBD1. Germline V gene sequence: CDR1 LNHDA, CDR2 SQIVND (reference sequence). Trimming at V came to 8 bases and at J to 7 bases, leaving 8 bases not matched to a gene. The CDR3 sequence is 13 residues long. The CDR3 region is CASAGTGDLEQYF. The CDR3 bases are TGTGCCAGTGCCGGGACAGGGGACTTGGAGCAGTACTTC.

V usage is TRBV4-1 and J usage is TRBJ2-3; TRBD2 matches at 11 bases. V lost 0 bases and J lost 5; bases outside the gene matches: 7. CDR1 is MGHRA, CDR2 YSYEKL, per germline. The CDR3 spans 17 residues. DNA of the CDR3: TGCGCCAGCAGCCAAGATCTACTAGCGGGGGACCTAGATACGCAGTATTTT. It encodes CASSQDLLAGDLDTQYF.

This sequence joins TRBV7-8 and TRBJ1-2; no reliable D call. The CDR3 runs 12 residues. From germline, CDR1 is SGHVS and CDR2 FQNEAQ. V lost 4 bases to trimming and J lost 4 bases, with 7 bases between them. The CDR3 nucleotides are TGTGCCAGCAGCTCCGACACCTATGGCTACACCTTC. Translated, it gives CASSSDTYGYTF.

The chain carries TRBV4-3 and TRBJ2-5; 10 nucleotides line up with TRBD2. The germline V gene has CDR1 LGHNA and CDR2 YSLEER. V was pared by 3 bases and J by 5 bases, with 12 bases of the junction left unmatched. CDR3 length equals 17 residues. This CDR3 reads CASSHLTVSGRSETQYF. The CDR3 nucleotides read TGCGCCAGCAGCCATCTGACGGTTAGCGGGAGGAGCGAGACCCAGTACTTC.

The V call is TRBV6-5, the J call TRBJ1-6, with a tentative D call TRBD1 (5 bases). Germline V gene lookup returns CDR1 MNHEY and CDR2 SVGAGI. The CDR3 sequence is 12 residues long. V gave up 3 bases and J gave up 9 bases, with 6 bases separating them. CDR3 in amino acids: CASSYGTSPLHF. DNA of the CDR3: TGTGCCAGCAGTTATGGGACTTCACCCCTCCACTTT.

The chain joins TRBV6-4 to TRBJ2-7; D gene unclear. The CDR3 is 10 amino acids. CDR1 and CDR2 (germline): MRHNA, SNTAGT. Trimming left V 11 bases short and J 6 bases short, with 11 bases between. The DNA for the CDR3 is TGTGCCGGATTGCATGGCGAGCAGTACTTC. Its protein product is CAGLHGEQYF.

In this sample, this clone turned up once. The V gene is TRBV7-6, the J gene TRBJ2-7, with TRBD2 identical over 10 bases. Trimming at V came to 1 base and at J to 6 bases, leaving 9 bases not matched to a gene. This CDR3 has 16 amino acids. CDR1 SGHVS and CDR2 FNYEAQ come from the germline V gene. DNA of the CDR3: TGTGCCAGCAGCTTAGAGGCTAGCGGGAGTTGGGGCGAGCAGTACTTC. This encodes CASSLEASGSWGEQYF.

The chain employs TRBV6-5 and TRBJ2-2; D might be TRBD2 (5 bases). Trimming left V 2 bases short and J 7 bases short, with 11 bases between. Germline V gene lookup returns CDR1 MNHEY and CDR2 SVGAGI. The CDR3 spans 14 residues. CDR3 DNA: TGTGCCAGCAGTTACAACCAGAGGGACGGGGAGCTGTTTTTT. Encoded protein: CASSYNQRDGELFF.

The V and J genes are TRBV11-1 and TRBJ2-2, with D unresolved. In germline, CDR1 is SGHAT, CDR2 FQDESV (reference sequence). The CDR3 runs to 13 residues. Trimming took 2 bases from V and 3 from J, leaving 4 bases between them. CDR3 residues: CASSLPYTGELFF. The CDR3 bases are TGTGCCAGCAGCTTACCGTACACCGGGGAGCTGTTTTTT.

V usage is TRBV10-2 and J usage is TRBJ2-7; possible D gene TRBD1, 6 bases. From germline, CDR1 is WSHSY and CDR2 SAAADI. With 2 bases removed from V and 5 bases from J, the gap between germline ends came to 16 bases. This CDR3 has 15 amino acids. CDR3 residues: CASSEPIGTIHEQYF. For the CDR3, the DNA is TGCGCCAGCAGTGAGCCCATCGGGACAATCCACGAGCAGTACTTC.

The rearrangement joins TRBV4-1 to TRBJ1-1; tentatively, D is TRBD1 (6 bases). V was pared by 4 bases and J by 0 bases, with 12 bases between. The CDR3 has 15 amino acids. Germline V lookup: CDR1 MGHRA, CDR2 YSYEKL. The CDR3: CASSPGGGVNTEAFF. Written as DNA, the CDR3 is TGCGCCAGCAGCCCCGGAGGGGGAGTGAACACTGAAGCTTTCTTT.